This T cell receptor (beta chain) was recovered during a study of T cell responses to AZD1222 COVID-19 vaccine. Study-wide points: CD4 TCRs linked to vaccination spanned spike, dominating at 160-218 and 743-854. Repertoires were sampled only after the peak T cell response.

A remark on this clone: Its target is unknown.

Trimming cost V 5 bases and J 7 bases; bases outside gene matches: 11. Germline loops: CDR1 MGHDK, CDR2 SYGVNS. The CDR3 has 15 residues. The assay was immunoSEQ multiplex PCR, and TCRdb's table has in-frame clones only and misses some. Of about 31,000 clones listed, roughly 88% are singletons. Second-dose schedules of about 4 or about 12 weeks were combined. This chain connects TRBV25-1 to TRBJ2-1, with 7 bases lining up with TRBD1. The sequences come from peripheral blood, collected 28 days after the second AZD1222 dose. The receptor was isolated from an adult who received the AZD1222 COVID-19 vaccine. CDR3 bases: TGTGCCAGCAGTCGGACGACAGGGATAATGAATGAGCAGTTCTTC. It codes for CASSRTTGIMNEQFF.